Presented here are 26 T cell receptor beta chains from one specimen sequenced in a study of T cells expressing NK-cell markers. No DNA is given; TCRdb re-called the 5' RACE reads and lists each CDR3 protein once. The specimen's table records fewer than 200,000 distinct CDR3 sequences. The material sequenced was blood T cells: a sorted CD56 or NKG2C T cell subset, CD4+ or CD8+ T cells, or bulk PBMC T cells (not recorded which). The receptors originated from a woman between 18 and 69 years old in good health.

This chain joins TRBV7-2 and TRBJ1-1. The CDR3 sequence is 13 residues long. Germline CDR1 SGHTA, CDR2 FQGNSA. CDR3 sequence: CASSFGEGTEAFF.

The CDR3 reads CASSPVTSGKGDEQFF. The rearrangement uses TRBV5-6 and TRBJ2-1; TCRdb names TRBD2, which stays unverified in the absence of DNA. This CDR3 spans 16 amino acids. The germline gives CDR1 SGHDT, CDR2 YYEEEE.

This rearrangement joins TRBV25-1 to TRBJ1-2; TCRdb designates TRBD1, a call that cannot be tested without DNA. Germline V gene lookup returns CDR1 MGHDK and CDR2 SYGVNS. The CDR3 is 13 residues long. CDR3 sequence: CASSPGGAYGYTF.

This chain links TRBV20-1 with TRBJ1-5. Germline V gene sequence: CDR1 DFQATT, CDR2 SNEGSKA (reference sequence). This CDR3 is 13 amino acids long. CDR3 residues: CSARGRFNQPQHF.

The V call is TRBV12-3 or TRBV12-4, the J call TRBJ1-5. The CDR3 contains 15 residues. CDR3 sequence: CASSFEGRGNQPQHF.

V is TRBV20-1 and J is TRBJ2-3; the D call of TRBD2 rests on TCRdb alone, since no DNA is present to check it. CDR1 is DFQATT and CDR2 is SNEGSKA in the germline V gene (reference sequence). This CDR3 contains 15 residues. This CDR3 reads CSATDGRQITDTQYF.

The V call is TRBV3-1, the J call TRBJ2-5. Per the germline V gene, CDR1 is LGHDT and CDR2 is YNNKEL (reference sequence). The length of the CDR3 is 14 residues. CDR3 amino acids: CASSPVGVQETQYF.

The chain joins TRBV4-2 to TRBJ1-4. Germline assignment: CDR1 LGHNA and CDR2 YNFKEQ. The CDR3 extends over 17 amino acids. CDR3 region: CASSQGSLDLTNEKLFF.

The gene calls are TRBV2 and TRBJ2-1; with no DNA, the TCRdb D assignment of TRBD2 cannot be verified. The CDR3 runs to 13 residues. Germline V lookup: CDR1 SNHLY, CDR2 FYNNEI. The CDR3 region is CASSDSPGGEQFF.

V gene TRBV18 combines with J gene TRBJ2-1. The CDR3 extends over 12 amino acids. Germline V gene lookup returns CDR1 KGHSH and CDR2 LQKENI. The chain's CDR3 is CASSPPDNEQFF.

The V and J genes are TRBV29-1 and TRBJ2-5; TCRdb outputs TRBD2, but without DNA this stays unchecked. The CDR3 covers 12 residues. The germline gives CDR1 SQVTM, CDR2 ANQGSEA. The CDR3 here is CSVVIAGETQYF.

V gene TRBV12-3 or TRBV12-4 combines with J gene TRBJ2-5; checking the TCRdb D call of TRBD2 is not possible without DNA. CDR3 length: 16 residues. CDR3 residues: CASSPRLAISQETQYF.

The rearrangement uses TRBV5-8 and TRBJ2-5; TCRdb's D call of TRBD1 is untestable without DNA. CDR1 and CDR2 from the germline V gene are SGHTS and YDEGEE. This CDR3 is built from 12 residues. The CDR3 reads CASSPGRETQYF.

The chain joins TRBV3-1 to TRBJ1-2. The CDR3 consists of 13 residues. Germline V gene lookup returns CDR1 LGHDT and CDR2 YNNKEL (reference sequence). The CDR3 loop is CASSLRWNHGYTF.

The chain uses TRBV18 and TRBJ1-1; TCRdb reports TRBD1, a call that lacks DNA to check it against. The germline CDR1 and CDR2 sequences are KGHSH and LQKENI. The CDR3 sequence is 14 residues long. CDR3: CASSPATGRTEAFF.

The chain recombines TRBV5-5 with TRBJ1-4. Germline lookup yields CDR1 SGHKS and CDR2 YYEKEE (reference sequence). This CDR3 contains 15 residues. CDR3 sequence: CASSLDGSTNEKLFF.

CDR3 sequence reads: CASSQGGPNQPQHF. V usage is TRBV5-5 and J usage is TRBJ1-5; without DNA, the TCRdb call of TRBD1 cannot be checked. The V gene's germline CDR1 is SGHKS and CDR2 YYEKEE (reference sequence). This CDR3 is 14 amino acids long.

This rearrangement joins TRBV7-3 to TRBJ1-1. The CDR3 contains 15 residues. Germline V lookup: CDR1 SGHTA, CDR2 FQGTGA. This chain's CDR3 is CASSLTGFGNTEAFF.

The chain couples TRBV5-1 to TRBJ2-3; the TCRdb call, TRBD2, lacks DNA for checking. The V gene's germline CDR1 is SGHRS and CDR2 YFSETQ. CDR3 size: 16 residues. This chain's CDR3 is CASRNIAGGATDTQYF.

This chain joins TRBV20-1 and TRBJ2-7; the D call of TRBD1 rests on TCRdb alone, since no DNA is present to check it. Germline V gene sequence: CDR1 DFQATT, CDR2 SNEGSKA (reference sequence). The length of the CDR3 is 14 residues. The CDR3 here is CSASDRGFAYEQYF.

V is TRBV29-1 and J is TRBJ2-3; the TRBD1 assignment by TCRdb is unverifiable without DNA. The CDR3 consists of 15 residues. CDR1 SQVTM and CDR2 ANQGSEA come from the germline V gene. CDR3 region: CSVYIQGEPTDTQYF.

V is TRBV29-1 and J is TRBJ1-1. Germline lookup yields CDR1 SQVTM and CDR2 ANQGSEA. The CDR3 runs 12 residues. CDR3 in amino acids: CSVEATYTEAFF. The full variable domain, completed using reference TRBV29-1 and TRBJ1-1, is SAVISQKPSRDICQRGTSLTIQCQVDSQVTMMFWYRQQPGQSLTLIATANQGSEATYESGFVIDKFPISRPNLTFSTLTVSNMSPEDSSIYLCSVEATYTEAFFGQGTRLTVV.

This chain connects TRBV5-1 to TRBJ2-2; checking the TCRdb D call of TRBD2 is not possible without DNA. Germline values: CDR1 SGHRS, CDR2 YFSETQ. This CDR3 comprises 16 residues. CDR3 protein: CASSSVAGGDTGELFF.

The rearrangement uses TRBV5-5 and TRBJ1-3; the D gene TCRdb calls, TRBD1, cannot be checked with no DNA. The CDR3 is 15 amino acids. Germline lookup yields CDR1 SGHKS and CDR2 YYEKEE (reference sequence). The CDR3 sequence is CASSRDSERGNTIYF.

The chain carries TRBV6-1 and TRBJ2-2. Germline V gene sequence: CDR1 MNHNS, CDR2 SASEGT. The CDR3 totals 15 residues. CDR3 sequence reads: CASSGGFGITGELFF.

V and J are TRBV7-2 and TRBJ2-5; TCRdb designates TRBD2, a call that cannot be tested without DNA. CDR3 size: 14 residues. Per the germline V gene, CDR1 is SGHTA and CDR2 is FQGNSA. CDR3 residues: CASSLQAAGETQYF.